The clone carrying this T cell receptor beta chain was found a few times. Its antigen is currently unknown. UMIs and sample barcodes were carried by the TCR alpha and TCR beta cDNA libraries that 5'RACE produced using constant-segment primers. Each CDR3 protein gets one entry after TCRdb re-called the 5' RACE reads with MiXCR. Of around 510,000 distinct CDR3 sequences in the sample, roughly 22% were seen once. The sample belongs to a study of T-cell memory formation after mild COVID-19. Regarding the study as a whole: Shrinking CD4+ clones were chiefly CM and EM; CD8+ ones were chiefly EMRA. Nothing showed for sure that second-wave clones peaking on day 37 were SARS-CoV-2 specific.

Sequenced sample: PBMCs or a T cell subset sorted from them (not recorded which). The sequence was obtained from an adult woman who had mild COVID-19 (a few samples of this study predate the infection). Cell type and time point are not known.

Written as DNA, the CDR3 is TGTGCCAGCAGGAGGGGCACCCGGAATGAGCAGTTCTTC. Residues: CASRRGTRNEQFF. The gene calls are TRBV6-5 and TRBJ2-1; D could derive from TRBD1 or TRBD2 (5 bases each). Per the germline V gene, CDR1 is MNHEY and CDR2 is SVGAGI. The CDR3 loop spans 13 amino acids. V gave up 6 bases and J gave up 7 bases, with 13 bases separating them.